This T cell receptor beta chain stems from a study of control samples from healthy donors and cancer patients. Trimming cost V 0 bases and J 1 base, with 10 bases left between them. The CDR3 contains 16 residues. Germline V gives CDR1 SGDLS, CDR2 YYNGEE. Data came from immunoSEQ multiplex PCR; TCRdb stores just in-frame clones and leaves some out. The table records fewer than 90,000 clones, approximately 89% of them present only once. This chain links TRBV9 with TRBJ2-2; weak D call: TRBD1 (5 bases). This TCR derives from a man in his fifties or sixties in good health. Sequences were obtained from blood. The CDR3 here is CASSVGGRGNTGELFF. CDR3 DNA sequence: TGTGCCAGCAGCGTAGGGGGAAGGGGGAACACCGGGGAGCTGTTTTTT.